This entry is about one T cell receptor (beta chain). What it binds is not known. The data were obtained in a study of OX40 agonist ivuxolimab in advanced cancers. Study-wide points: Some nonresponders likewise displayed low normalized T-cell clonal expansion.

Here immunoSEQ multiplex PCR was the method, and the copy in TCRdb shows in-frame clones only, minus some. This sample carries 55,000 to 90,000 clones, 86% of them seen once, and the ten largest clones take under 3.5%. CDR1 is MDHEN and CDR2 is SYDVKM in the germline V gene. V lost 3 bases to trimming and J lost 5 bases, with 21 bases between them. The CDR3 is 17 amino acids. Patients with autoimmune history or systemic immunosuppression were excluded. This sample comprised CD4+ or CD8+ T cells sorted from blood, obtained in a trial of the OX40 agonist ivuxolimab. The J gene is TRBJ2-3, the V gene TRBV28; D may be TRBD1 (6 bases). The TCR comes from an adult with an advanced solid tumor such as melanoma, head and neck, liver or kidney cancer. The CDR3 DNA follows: TGTGCCAGCAGTTTGTTCGCGGGCAGGGGAGAAGTAGATACGCAGTATTTT. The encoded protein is CASSLFAGRGEVDTQYF.